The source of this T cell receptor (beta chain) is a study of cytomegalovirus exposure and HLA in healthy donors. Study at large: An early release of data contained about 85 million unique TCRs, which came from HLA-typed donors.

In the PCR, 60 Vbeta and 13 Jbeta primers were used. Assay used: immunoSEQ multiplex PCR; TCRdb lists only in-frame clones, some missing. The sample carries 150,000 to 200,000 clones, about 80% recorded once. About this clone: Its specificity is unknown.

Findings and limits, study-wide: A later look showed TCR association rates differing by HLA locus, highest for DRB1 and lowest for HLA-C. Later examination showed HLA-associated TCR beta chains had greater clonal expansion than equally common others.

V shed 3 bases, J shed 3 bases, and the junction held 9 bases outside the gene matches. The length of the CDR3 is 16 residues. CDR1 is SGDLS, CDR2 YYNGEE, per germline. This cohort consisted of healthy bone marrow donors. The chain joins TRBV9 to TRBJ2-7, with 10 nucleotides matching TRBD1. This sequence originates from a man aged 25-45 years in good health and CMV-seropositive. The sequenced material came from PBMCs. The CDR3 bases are TGTGCCAGCAGCGCCCGGGCAGGGACAGGGGACTACGAGCAGTACTTC. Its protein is CASSARAGTGDYEQYF.